The present entry profiles one TCR beta chain with its context. What it binds is not known. Germline CDR1 and CDR2: LNHNV and YYDKDF (reference sequence). The CDR3 sequence is 14 residues long. V dropped 3 bases and J dropped 6; count of bases not matched to a gene: 4. The primer mix had 60 Vbeta and 13 Jbeta primers. The method was immunoSEQ multiplex PCR; TCRdb's version includes in-frame clones alone and lacks a portion of them. This table holds some 150,000 clones, roughly four fifths found once. This sample is part of a study of cytomegalovirus exposure and HLA in healthy donors. Whole-study findings and limits: Equally common other TCR beta chains were less clonally expanded than HLA-associated ones, a later analysis found. Most of the TCR beta V segments (in an earlier analysis) were productive either about 87% or about 30% of the time.

The sequence was obtained from a man in his forties or fifties in good health and CMV-seropositive. The chain carries TRBV15 and TRBJ1-5, with TRBD1 identical over 8 bases. The sequenced sample consisted of PBMCs. CDR3 DNA sequence: TGTGCCACCAGCAGCTACAGGGGGACTCAGCCCCAGCATTTT. Its translation is CATSSYRGTQPQHF.